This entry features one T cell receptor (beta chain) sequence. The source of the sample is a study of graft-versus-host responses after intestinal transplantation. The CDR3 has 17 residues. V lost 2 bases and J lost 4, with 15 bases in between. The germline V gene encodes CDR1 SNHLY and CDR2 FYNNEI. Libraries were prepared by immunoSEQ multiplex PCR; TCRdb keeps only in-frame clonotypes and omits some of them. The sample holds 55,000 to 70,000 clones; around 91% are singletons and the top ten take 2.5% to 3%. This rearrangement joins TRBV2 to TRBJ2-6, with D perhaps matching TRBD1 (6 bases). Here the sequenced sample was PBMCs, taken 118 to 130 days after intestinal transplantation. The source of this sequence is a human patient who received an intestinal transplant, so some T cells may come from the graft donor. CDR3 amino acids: CASSELRQGNGANVLTF. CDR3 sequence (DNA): TGTGCCAGCAGTGAATTGCGGCAGGGGAACGGGGCCAACGTCCTGACTTTC. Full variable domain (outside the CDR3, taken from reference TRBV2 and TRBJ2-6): EPEVTQTPSHQVTQMGQEVILRCVPISNHLYFYWYRQILGQKVEFLVSFYNNEISEKSEIFDDQFSVERPDGSNFTLKIRSTKLEDSAMYFCASSELRQGNGANVLTFGAGSRLTVL.